These T cell receptor beta chains were read from a single sample in a study of cytomegalovirus exposure and HLA in healthy donors. The data were produced by immunoSEQ multiplex PCR, yet TCRdb's version contains in-frame clones alone and is incomplete. The table has about 120,000 clones, around 77% seen once. The source material was PBMCs. The receptor source for this set is a man aged 40-49 years in good health and CMV-seropositive. The CDR3 runs from the conserved cysteine through the conserved F or W. D genes are given only for firm matches. Clone size appears in some rows only: once, few, many, or a class for an expanded clone.

CDR3: CASSPDRASNYGYTF; DNA: TGTGCCAGCAGTCCTGACAGGGCTTCTAACTATGGCTACACCTTC; D: TRBD1; J: TRBJ1-2; V: TRBV6-5; size: once
CDR3: CASSLRSGYEQYF; DNA: TGCGCCAGCAGCTTGAGAAGCGGGTACGAGCAGTACTTC; D: .; J: TRBJ2-7; V: TRBV5-1; size: .
CDR3: CASSSRQSNQPQHF; DNA: TGTGCCAGCAGTTCCAGGCAGAGCAATCAGCCCCAGCATTTT; D: .; J: TRBJ1-5; V: TRBV6-6; size: .
CDR3: CASSSTTGTSPTYEQYF; DNA: TGTGCCAGCAGCTCAACGACCGGGACTAGCCCTACCTACGAGCAGTACTTC; D: TRBD2; J: TRBJ2-7; V: TRBV7-6; size: .
CDR3: CASSKGQDDSPLHF; DNA: TGTGCCAGCAGTAAGGGACAGGATGATTCACCCCTCCACTTT; D: TRBD1; J: TRBJ1-6; V: TRBV5-7; size: .
CDR3: CASSQLSGGQFF; DNA: TGCGCCAGCAGCCAGCTTTCGGGGGGGCAGTTCTTC; D: TRBD2; J: TRBJ2-1; V: TRBV4-3; size: once
CDR3: CASSQADRLQQETQYF; DNA: TGTGCCAGCAGCCAGGCTGACAGGCTCCAACAAGAGACCCAGTACTTC; D: .; J: TRBJ2-5; V: TRBV4-2; size: few
CDR3: CASSGDLAKNSQYF; DNA: TGTGCCAGCAGTGGGGATCTAGCCAAAAACAGTCAGTACTTC; D: .; J: TRBJ2-4; V: TRBV2; size: few
CDR3: CASSLAGARGTEAFF; DNA: TGTGCCAGCAGCTTGGCGGGGGCGCGGGGGACTGAAGCTTTCTTT; D: .; J: TRBJ1-1; V: TRBV5-6; size: .
CDR3: CASSQVSDSSYEQYF; DNA: TGCGCCAGCAGCCAAGTTTCGGACAGCTCCTACGAGCAGTACTTC; D: .; J: TRBJ2-7; V: TRBV4-3; size: .
CDR3: CASSPPGSWQYF; DNA: TGTGCCAGCAGCCCACCGGGTTCTTGGCAGTACTTC; D: .; J: TRBJ2-7; V: TRBV7-9; size: .
CDR3: CSSSSTLGSGGYNEQFF; DNA: .; D: .; J: TRBJ2-1; V: TRBV7-9; size: .
CDR3: CASSQGGASTDTQYF; DNA: TGCGCCAGCAGCCAGGGAGGGGCGTCCACAGATACGCAGTATTTT; D: TRBD2; J: TRBJ2-3; V: TRBV5-1; size: once
CDR3: CASSLDWRGWQFF; DNA: TGCGCCAGCAGCTTGGACTGGAGGGGATGGCAGTTCTTC; D: .; J: TRBJ2-1; V: TRBV5-1; size: .
CDR3: CASSPASRGGYTF; DNA: TGTGCCAGCAGCCCGGCATCCAGGGGTGGCTACACCTTC; D: .; J: TRBJ1-2; V: TRBV7-2; size: .
CDR3: CAWSGGLAKNIQYF; DNA: TGTGCCTGGAGTGGGGGGCTAGCCAAAAACATTCAGTACTTC; D: .; J: TRBJ2-4; V: TRBV30; size: .
CDR3: CASSVNRQSYGYTF; DNA: TGCGCCAGCAGTGTAAACAGACAATCCTATGGCTACACCTTC; D: .; J: TRBJ1-2; V: TRBV10-2; size: .
CDR3: CASNRQMNTEAFF; DNA: TGTGCCAGCAATCGACAGATGAACACTGAAGCTTTCTTT; D: .; J: TRBJ1-1; V: TRBV28; size: .
CDR3: CASSPDGTGAVTTEAFF; DNA: TGTGCCAGCTCACCAGACGGGACAGGGGCAGTTACCACTGAAGCTTTCTTT; D: TRBD1; J: TRBJ1-1; V: TRBV18; size: .
CDR3: CASREGGYNYGYTF; DNA: TGTGCCAGCAGGGAAGGGGGTTATAACTATGGCTACACCTTC; D: .; J: TRBJ1-2; V: TRBV6-5; size: few
CDR3: CAWRGPRAHQPQHF; DNA: TGTGCCTGGAGAGGTCCCAGGGCTCATCAGCCCCAGCATTTT; D: .; J: TRBJ1-5; V: TRBV30; size: .
CDR3: CASSYPSGAAEAFF; DNA: TGTGCCAGCAGTTACCCTTCAGGGGCGGCTGAAGCTTTCTTT; D: .; J: TRBJ1-1; V: TRBV28; size: .
CDR3: CASSPGTGSAEAFF; DNA: TGTGCCAGCAGCCCCGGGACAGGGTCGGCTGAAGCTTTCTTT; D: TRBD1; J: TRBJ1-1; V: TRBV11-2; size: .
CDR3: CASSLARGLDEKLFF; DNA: TGTGCCAGCAGCTTAGCCAGGGGCCTTGATGAAAAACTGTTTTTT; D: .; J: TRBJ1-4; V: TRBV7-9; size: .
CDR3: CASSETDGNTEAFF; DNA: TGTGCCAGCAGCGAAACAGACGGGAACACTGAAGCTTTCTTT; D: .; J: TRBJ1-1; V: TRBV2; size: .
CDR3: CASSSWGGFGYTF; DNA: TGTGCCAGCAGTTCCTGGGGGGGGTTTGGCTACACCTTC; D: .; J: TRBJ1-2; V: TRBV25-1; size: .
CDR3: CASSQAGEGRVDEQYF; DNA: TGCGCCAGCAGCCAAGCGGGGGAGGGGCGGGTTGACGAGCAGTACTTC; D: TRBD2; J: TRBJ2-7; V: TRBV4-1; size: .
CDR3: CASSIRTDRGQYF; DNA: TGTGCCAGTAGTATCAGGACGGACCGGGGGCAGTACTTC; D: .; J: TRBJ2-7; V: TRBV19; size: few
CDR3: CASSYRGNYNEQFF; DNA: TGTGCCAGCAGCTACAGGGGGAACTACAATGAGCAGTTCTTC; D: TRBD1; J: TRBJ2-1; V: TRBV11-1; size: .
CDR3: CASSLSSQAGELFF; DNA: TGTGCCAGCAGCTTATCGTCCCAGGCCGGGGAGCTGTTTTTT; D: .; J: TRBJ2-2; V: TRBV7-2; size: .
CDR3: CASSMPGIGRKNTIYF; DNA: TGCGCCAGCAGTATGCCTGGGATAGGGAGGAAAAACACCATATATTTT; D: .; J: TRBJ1-3; V: TRBV10-1; size: few
CDR3: CASSSRTGRVF; DNA: TGTGCCAGCAGTTCTCGGACAGGGCGTGTCTTC; D: TRBD1; J: TRBJ2-7; V: TRBV28; size: .
CDR3: CASSQVGQGAYEQYF; DNA: TGCGCCAGCAGCCAAGTTGGACAGGGGGCTTACGAGCAGTACTTC; D: TRBD1; J: TRBJ2-7; V: TRBV4-1; size: .
CDR3: CAWSEGTGASYEQYF; DNA: TGTGCCTGGAGTGAAGGGACAGGGGCCTCCTACGAGCAGTACTTC; D: TRBD1; J: TRBJ2-7; V: TRBV30; size: .
CDR3: CATHMDRVNTGELFF; DNA: TGTGCCACCCACATGGACAGGGTTAACACCGGGGAGCTGTTTTTT; D: TRBD1; J: TRBJ2-2; V: TRBV2; size: .
CDR3: CSVRGLAGTYNEQFF; DNA: TGCAGCGTAAGGGGACTAGCGGGGACCTACAATGAGCAGTTCTTC; D: TRBD2; J: TRBJ2-1; V: TRBV29-1; size: .
CDR3: CASSLVAGTTYEQYF; DNA: TGTGCCAGCAGCTTAGTAGCGGGGACCACCTACGAGCAGTACTTC; D: TRBD2; J: TRBJ2-7; V: TRBV7-2; size: .
CDR3: CASSYATGIETQYF; DNA: TGTGCCAGCAGTTACGCAACAGGGATAGAGACCCAGTACTTC; D: .; J: TRBJ2-5; V: TRBV6-6; size: .
CDR3: CASSLGTDLRNYGYTF; DNA: TGTGCCAGCAGCCTTGGGACAGATCTCAGAAACTATGGCTACACCTTC; D: TRBD1; J: TRBJ1-2; V: TRBV13; size: .
CDR3: CASQRGPPASGNQPQHF; DNA: TGTGCCAGTCAAAGGGGGCCTCCCGCTTCGGGCAATCAGCCCCAGCATTTT; D: TRBD1; J: TRBJ1-5; V: TRBV19; size: .
CDR3: CASSYGQVYEQYF; DNA: TGTGCCAGCAGTTATGGACAGGTCTACGAGCAGTACTTC; D: TRBD1; J: TRBJ2-7; V: TRBV6-5; size: .
CDR3: CASRRDFSEKLFF; DNA: TGTGCCAGCAGACGGGACTTCAGCGAAAAACTGTTTTTT; D: .; J: TRBJ1-4; V: TRBV6-6; size: .
CDR3: CASSDSTSGAGTDTQYF; DNA: TGTGCCAGCAGTGACTCTACTAGCGGGGCGGGGACAGATACGCAGTATTTT; D: TRBD2; J: TRBJ2-3; V: TRBV6-4; size: .
CDR3: CASSSTGVSYNEQFF; DNA: TGCGCCAGCAGCTCCACAGGGGTCTCCTACAATGAGCAGTTCTTC; D: TRBD1; J: TRBJ2-1; V: TRBV5-1; size: .
CDR3: CASSVDWEGRYGYTF; DNA: TGTGCCAGCAGCGTAGACTGGGAGGGTCGGTATGGCTACACCTTC; D: .; J: TRBJ1-2; V: TRBV9; size: .
CDR3: CASSDYSGGGNTEAFF; DNA: TGTGCCAGCAGCGATTACTCGGGAGGGGGGAACACTGAAGCTTTCTTT; D: .; J: TRBJ1-1; V: TRBV5-8; size: .
CDR3: CASSPGQNYEQYF; DNA: TGTGCCAGCAGTCCAGGACAGAACTACGAGCAGTACTTC; D: .; J: TRBJ2-7; V: TRBV7-2; size: few
CDR3: CASSIKGSGGGETQYF; DNA: TGTGCCAGCAGCATAAAGGGGAGCGGGGGAGGGGAGACCCAGTACTTC; D: TRBD2; J: TRBJ2-5; V: TRBV7-2; size: .
CDR3: CASSGSSGNTIYF; DNA: TGCGCCAGCAGTGGGAGCTCTGGAAACACCATATATTTT; D: .; J: TRBJ1-3; V: TRBV10-1; size: .
CDR3: CASRPTRGLNNEQFF; DNA: TGTGCCAGCAGACCAACTAGGGGGCTTAACAATGAGCAGTTCTTC; D: TRBD1; J: TRBJ2-1; V: TRBV27; size: .
CDR3: CASSRRSRVYGYTF; DNA: TGTGCCAGCAGCCGTCGGTCCAGGGTCTATGGCTACACCTTC; D: .; J: TRBJ1-2; V: TRBV7-2; size: few
CDR3: CAIRGQRDNEQFF; DNA: TGTGCCATCAGGGGACAGCGAGACAATGAGCAGTTCTTC; D: TRBD1; J: TRBJ2-1; V: TRBV10-3; size: .
CDR3: CASTRVDTGELFF; DNA: TGTGCCAGCACCCGGGTAGACACCGGGGAGCTGTTTTTT; D: .; J: TRBJ2-2; V: TRBV6-5; size: .
CDR3: CASIRTISGGHEQFF; DNA: TGTGCCAGCATCCGAACAATTTCAGGTGGCCATGAGCAGTTCTTC; D: .; J: TRBJ2-1; V: TRBV6-5; size: .
CDR3: CASSQDPSPSLVEQYF; DNA: TGCGCCAGCAGCCAAGATCCTTCCCCGAGCCTCGTCGAGCAGTACTTC; D: .; J: TRBJ2-7; V: TRBV4-1; size: few
CDR3: CATSRDRTKTEAFF; DNA: TGTGCCACCAGCAGAGATCGGACAAAAACTGAAGCTTTCTTT; D: .; J: TRBJ1-1; V: TRBV15; size: few
CDR3: CASSASTIERRFFF; DNA: TGTGCCAGCAGCGCCTCCACTATTGAGCGTCGGTTCTTCTTC; D: .; J: TRBJ2-1; V: TRBV7-9; size: few